This TCR beta chain originates from a study of T-cell reconstitution after alpha-beta-depleted transplantation in children. Study-level findings and limits: One year post-transplant, T-cell counts and diversity were largely derived from T cells produced anew. After transplant, high TCRbeta diversity at day 60 in some patients arose from surviving recipient T cells and thymic progenitors. Several hundred expanded graft clones reportedly supplied alpha-beta T cells about two months after transplant.

V was trimmed by 2 bases and J by 6 bases, leaving 14 bases between them. The germline V gene encodes CDR1 MNHEY and CDR2 SVGAGI. The CDR3 totals 14 residues. In its sample, this clonotype was seen a few times. Its antigen is undetermined. Preparation of the TCRbeta library used unique molecular identifiers. TCRdb redid the calling of the PCR reads with MiXCR, one entry per CDR3 protein. The sample has about 98,000 distinct CDR3 sequences; more than 20% are singletons. Sequenced material: PBMCs, taken before TCRalphabeta/CD19-depleted stem cell transplant. The sequence came from a boy aged 2 to 10 with acute lymphoblastic leukemia, due to receive a stem cell transplant. The V call is TRBV6-5, the J call TRBJ2-7; D may be TRBD2 (7 bases). CDR3 region: CASSYQQGGSEQYF. CDR3 DNA: TGTGCCAGCAGTTACCAACAGGGAGGGAGCGAGCAGTACTTC.